A single sample is the source of the 27 T cell receptor beta chains below, sequenced in a study of OX40 agonist ivuxolimab in advanced cancers. Sequencing was performed with immunoSEQ multiplex PCR; in TCRdb, only in-frame clones are kept and a portion is missing. The table lists fewer than 80,000 clones, about 82% of them singletons. The material sequenced was CD4+ or CD8+ T cells sorted from blood, taken in a trial of the OX40 agonist ivuxolimab. The receptor set was obtained from an adult with an advanced solid tumor such as melanoma, head and neck, liver or kidney cancer.

The genes are TRBV5-4 and TRBJ2-7; no firm D call. Germline V gene sequence: CDR1 SGHNT, CDR2 YYREEE (reference sequence). The CDR3 covers 13 residues. Trimming pared 0 bases from V and 0 bases from J, leaving 4 bases between. CDR3 bases: TGTGCCAGCAGCTTGGCAGGCTCCTACGAGCAGTACGTC. This codes for CASSLAGSYEQYV.

The CDR3 region has the DNA TGTGCCAGTCGGGGTAGCGGGAGATACGAGCAGTACTTC. Translated: CASRGSGRYEQYF. This rearrangement joins TRBV19 to TRBJ2-5, with 9 bases identical to TRBD2. Judging by the DNA end, TRBJ2-7 fits better; the J call may be wrong. Germline loops: CDR1 LNHDA, CDR2 SQIVND (reference sequence). The CDR3 sequence is 13 residues long.

The CDR3 DNA sequence: TGCGCCAGCAGCCCGGGACAAGAGGGCGGGGAGCTGTTTTTT. This gives the protein CASSPGQEGGELFF. This chain connects TRBV5-1 to TRBJ2-2; possibly TRBD1 for D (6 bases). The CDR3 totals 14 residues. Per the germline V gene, CDR1 is SGHRS and CDR2 is YFSETQ. Trimming took off 4 bases at V and 7 bases at J, with 14 bases between the two ends.

The V gene is TRBV10-3, the J gene TRBJ2-7, with D perhaps given as TRBD1 or TRBD2 (5 bases each). V was pared by 2 bases and J by 3 bases, with 23 bases between. In germline, CDR1 is ENHRY, CDR2 SYGVKD. The CDR3 is 18 residues long. CDR3 sequence: CAISEREVLGLQVYEQYF. CDR3 sequence (DNA): TGTGCCATCAGTGAGCGAGAAGTACTAGGGTTACAGGTCTACGAGCAGTACTTC.

This clone was recorded a few times. The rearrangement links TRBV7-9 to TRBJ2-2, with D possibly TRBD2 on 5 matching bases. V dropped 6 bases and J dropped 1 base, with 9 bases sitting between them. There are 14 residues in the CDR3. Germline assignment: CDR1 SEHNR and CDR2 FQNEAQ (reference sequence). CDR3 nucleotide sequence: TGTGCCAGCAGAGAGGGCCTGAACACCGGGGAGCTGTTTTTT. Amino acid sequence: CASREGLNTGELFF.

This sequence joins TRBV7-2 and TRBJ2-3; 8 bases agree with TRBD2. Trimming at V came to 1 base and at J to 5 bases, leaving 8 bases not matched to a gene. Germline CDR1 is SGHTA and CDR2 is FQGNSA. The CDR3 consists of 16 residues. CDR3: CASSLEGERERDTQYF. The CDR3 DNA reads TGTGCCAGCAGCTTAGAGGGAGAGCGGGAGAGAGATACGCAGTATTTT.

This rearrangement joins TRBV4-3 to TRBJ2-6; D not resolved. Germline assignment: CDR1 LGHNA and CDR2 YSLEER. The ends were cut back, 2 bases at V and 1 base at J, with 9 bases in the middle. The CDR3 spans 16 residues. DNA for the CDR3: TGCGCCAGCAGCCAATGGCTCGGTTCTGGGGCCAACGTCCTGACTTTC. Its protein is CASSQWLGSGANVLTF.

The chain couples TRBV6-5 to TRBJ2-7; D is uncertain. Trimming stripped 8 bases from V and 4 bases from J, with 12 bases between. Germline V gene data show CDR1 as MNHEY and CDR2 as SVGAGI. The CDR3 is 12 amino acids. The CDR3 nucleotides are TGTGCCAGCCCTAGGCCAGTTTACGAGCAGTACGTC. As protein: CASPRPVYEQYV.

V usage is TRBV11-3 and J usage is TRBJ2-2; D may match TRBD1 or TRBD2 (6 bases each). V lost 1 base to trimming and J lost 6 bases, with 12 bases between them. The CDR3 has 15 amino acids. Germline lookup yields CDR1 SGHNT and CDR2 YENEEA. This CDR3 reads CASSLGGAKAGELFF. The DNA for the CDR3 is TGTGCCAGCAGCTTAGGGGGGGCGAAAGCCGGGGAGCTGTTTTTT.

V is TRBV28 and J is TRBJ2-1; D perhaps matches TRBD2 (5 bases). V was pared by 7 bases and J by 0 bases, with 7 bases between. Germline CDR1 MDHEN, CDR2 SYDVKM. The CDR3 contains 13 residues. The CDR3 spells CASTRGSYNEQFF. The CDR3 nucleotides are TGTGCCAGCACCCGGGGCTCCTACAATGAGCAGTTCTTC.

V gene TRBV5-4 combines with J gene TRBJ2-7, with 9 bases lining up with TRBD2. Per germline, CDR1 SGHNT and CDR2 YYREEE (reference sequence). Germline trimming cut 4 bases from V and 4 bases from J; bases unmatched to any gene: 3. The CDR3 covers 13 residues. CDR3 sequence reads: CASSELAGYEQYF. Written as DNA, the CDR3 is TGTGCCAGCAGCGAACTAGCGGGTTACGAGCAGTACTTC.

This chain joins TRBV6-1 and TRBJ1-5; D is ambiguous. Germline loops: CDR1 MNHNS, CDR2 SASEGT. This CDR3 spans 14 amino acids. Trimming pared 4 bases from V and 2 bases from J, leaving 9 bases between. The CDR3 here is CASSGTLGNQPQHF. The CDR3 DNA reads TGTGCCAGCAGTGGGACGTTGGGCAATCAGCCCCAGCATTTT.

V usage is TRBV5-8 and J usage is TRBJ2-1, with D perhaps TRBD1 (6 bases). The V gene lost 2 bases and the J gene lost 4 bases, with 10 bases spanning the gap. Germline CDR1 is SGHTS and CDR2 is YDEGEE. The CDR3 sequence is 14 residues long. CDR3 protein: CASSFGQIYNEQFF. As DNA, the CDR3 is TGTGCCAGCAGCTTCGGACAGATATACAATGAGCAGTTCTTC. Filled out from reference TRBV5-8 and TRBJ2-1, the complete variable domain reads EAGVTQSPTHLIKTRGQQATLRCSPISGHTSVYWYQQALGLGLQFLLWYDEGEERNRGNFPPRFSGRQFPNYSSELNVNALELEDSALYLCASSFGQIYNEQFFGPGTRLTVL.

The chain combines TRBV11-2 with TRBJ2-1, with 8 positions matching TRBD1. Germline V gene data show CDR1 as SGHAT and CDR2 as FQNNGV. CDR3 length: 16 amino acids. J lost 6 bases, V lost 5 bases, and 12 bases had no gene match. Here the CDR3 DNA reads TGTGCCAGCAGCCCTGCTGACAGGGGTGTTGCCAATGAGCAGTTCTTC. Translated, it gives CASSPADRGVANEQFF.

V and J are TRBV5-4 and TRBJ2-7, with TRBD2 matching over 12 bases. Germline V gene lookup returns CDR1 SGHNT and CDR2 YYREEE (reference sequence). Unmatched junction bases numbered 10, after V lost 5 bases and J lost 7 bases. This CDR3 region has 15 residues. This chain's CDR3 is CASSPGLAGGLEQYF. As DNA, the CDR3 is TGTGCCAGCAGTCCCGGGCTAGCGGGAGGGCTGGAGCAGTACTTC.

This chain joins TRBV6-5 and TRBJ2-7; possible D gene TRBD1, 6 bases. Trimming cost V 2 bases and J 5 bases, with 19 bases left between them. CDR1 is MNHEY and CDR2 is SVGAGI in the germline V gene. The length of the CDR3 is 16 residues. CDR3 DNA: TGTGCCAGCAGTTACACGATCGGCTTGACAGGCCACGAGCAGTACTTC. This gives the protein CASSYTIGLTGHEQYF.

V usage is TRBV6-1 and J usage is TRBJ1-1, with unresolved D. The CDR3 is 12 amino acids. Germline lookup yields CDR1 MNHNS and CDR2 SASEGT. V lost 11 bases to trimming and J lost 1 base, with 11 bases between them. CDR3: CAVDGENTEAFF. The CDR3 DNA is TGTGCCGTCGACGGGGAGAACACTGAAGCTTTCTTT.

In its sample, this clone was seen a few times. This chain connects TRBV21-1 to TRBJ2-5; the tabulated D call, TRBD2, remains unverified against the DNA. TRBV21-1 is a pseudogene. The CDR3 length is 18 residues. CDR3 sequence: CASSKGAPGGGTRETQYF. The CDR3 bases are TGTGCCAGCAGCAAAGGGGCCCCAGGGGGAGGGACTAGAGAGACCCAGTACTTC.

The CDR3 loop reads CASGLGSPNYEQYF. CDR3 DNA: TGCGCCAGTGGGTTGGGGTCTCCAAACTACGAGCAGTACTTC. The chain combines TRBV5-1 with TRBJ2-7; D is uncertain. The length of the CDR3 is 14 residues. Germline assignment: CDR1 SGHRS and CDR2 YFSETQ. The V end lost 8 bases, the J end lost 3 bases, and 18 bases lay between the germline ends. The full variable domain, completed using reference TRBV5-1 and TRBJ2-7, is KAGVTQTPRYLIKTRGQQVTLSCSPISGHRSVSWYQQTPGQGLQFLFEYFSETQRNKGNFPGRFSGRQFSNSRSEMNVSTLELGDSALYLCASGLGSPNYEQYFGPGTRLTVT.

The V and J genes are TRBV4-2 and TRBJ2-7; 11 bases match TRBD2. The CDR3 sequence is 16 residues long. The junction had 7 bases not matched to a gene; V was cut back by 3 bases and J by 3 bases. The germline CDR1 and CDR2 sequences are LGHNA and YNFKEQ. The CDR3 DNA reads as TGTGCCAGCAGCCAGGTCGGGACTAGCGGAAACTACGAGCAGTACTTC. It codes for CASSQVGTSGNYEQYF.

This chain connects TRBV25-1 to TRBJ2-1; D not resolved. The CDR3 has 16 amino acids. The V gene lost 3 bases and the J gene lost 4 bases, with 16 bases spanning the gap. Germline V CDR1 and CDR2: MGHDK, SYGVNS. The CDR3 spells CASSDLLLSGYNEQFF. The CDR3 nucleotides are TGTGCCAGCAGTGACCTCCTTCTTAGTGGATACAATGAGCAGTTCTTC.

The chain carries TRBV9 and TRBJ1-1; 7 nucleotides align to TRBD1. Looked up from germline, CDR1 is SGDLS and CDR2 is YYNGEE. Trimming cost V 0 bases and J 2 bases; bases outside gene matches: 7. The CDR3 runs to 16 residues. CDR3 DNA sequence: TGTGCCAGCAGCGTAGGAACCGGGACAGAAAACACTGAAGCTTTCTTT. Translation gives CASSVGTGTENTEAFF. Looking up the rest from reference TRBV9 and TRBJ1-1 gives the full variable domain: DSGVTQTPKHLITATGQRVTLRCSPRSGDLSVYWYQQSLDQGLQFLIQYYNGEERAKGNILERFSAQQFPDLHSELNLSSLELGDSALYFCASSVGTGTENTEAFFGQGTRLTVV.

Regarding this clone: At the DNA level, this CDR3 is encoded by other sequences in the same sample as well. This sequence joins TRBV7-8 and TRBJ1-5; D gene uncertain. The CDR3 totals 14 residues. CDR1 SGHVS and CDR2 FQNEAQ come from the germline V gene. The germline V and J ends were trimmed by 4 bases and 1 base, with 8 bases remaining between them. The CDR3 region has the DNA TGTGCCAGCAGCTCATATAGGAGCAATCAGCCCCAGCATTTT. The encoded protein is CASSSYRSNQPQHF.

The rearrangement links TRBV5-1 to TRBJ1-2; unclear D gene. CDR3 size: 11 residues. V was trimmed by 4 bases and J by 7 bases, leaving 8 bases between them. Germline-derived CDR1 and CDR2 are SGHRS and YFSETQ. This chain's CDR3 is CASSAGTGYTF. CDR3 DNA: TGCGCCAGCAGCGCGGGTACTGGCTACACCTTC.

The chain is built from TRBV28 and TRBJ2-2, with TRBD2 identical over 7 bases. In germline, CDR1 is MDHEN, CDR2 SYDVKM. The J segment lost 4 bases and the V segment lost 7 bases, leaving 12 bases of the junction unmatched. This CDR3 spans 16 amino acids. CDR3 residues: CASKKSGTLATGELFF. CDR3 in DNA: TGTGCCAGCAAGAAGAGCGGGACTCTCGCCACCGGGGAGCTGTTTTTT. The full variable domain, its missing parts supplied by reference TRBV28 and TRBJ2-2, is DVKVTQSSRYLVKRTGEKVFLECVQDMDHENMFWYRQDPGLGLRLIYFSYDVKMKEKGDIPEGYSVSREKKERFSLILESASTNQTSMYLCASKKSGTLATGELFFGEGSRLTVL.

The chain carries TRBV18 and TRBJ2-3; D not certain. The CDR3 is 13 residues long. CDR1 KGHSH and CDR2 LQKENI come from the germline V gene. The V end lost 3 bases, the J end lost 13 bases, and 17 bases lay between the germline ends. DNA of the CDR3: TGTGCCAGCTCACCCGCCGGGCCCACTCATAAGTATTTT. Its protein product is CASSPAGPTHKYF.

This clone was counted only a few times. The chain's CDR3 is CASSLGLALTGELFF. CDR3 DNA: TGTGCCAGCAGTCTGGGACTAGCCCTCACCGGGGAGCTGTTTTTT. The rearrangement uses TRBV6-1 and TRBJ2-2; 9 bases match TRBD2. Germline V gene sequence: CDR1 MNHNS, CDR2 SASEGT. V lost 5 bases to trimming and J lost 4 bases; unmatched junction nucleotides: 5. The CDR3 sequence is 15 residues long.